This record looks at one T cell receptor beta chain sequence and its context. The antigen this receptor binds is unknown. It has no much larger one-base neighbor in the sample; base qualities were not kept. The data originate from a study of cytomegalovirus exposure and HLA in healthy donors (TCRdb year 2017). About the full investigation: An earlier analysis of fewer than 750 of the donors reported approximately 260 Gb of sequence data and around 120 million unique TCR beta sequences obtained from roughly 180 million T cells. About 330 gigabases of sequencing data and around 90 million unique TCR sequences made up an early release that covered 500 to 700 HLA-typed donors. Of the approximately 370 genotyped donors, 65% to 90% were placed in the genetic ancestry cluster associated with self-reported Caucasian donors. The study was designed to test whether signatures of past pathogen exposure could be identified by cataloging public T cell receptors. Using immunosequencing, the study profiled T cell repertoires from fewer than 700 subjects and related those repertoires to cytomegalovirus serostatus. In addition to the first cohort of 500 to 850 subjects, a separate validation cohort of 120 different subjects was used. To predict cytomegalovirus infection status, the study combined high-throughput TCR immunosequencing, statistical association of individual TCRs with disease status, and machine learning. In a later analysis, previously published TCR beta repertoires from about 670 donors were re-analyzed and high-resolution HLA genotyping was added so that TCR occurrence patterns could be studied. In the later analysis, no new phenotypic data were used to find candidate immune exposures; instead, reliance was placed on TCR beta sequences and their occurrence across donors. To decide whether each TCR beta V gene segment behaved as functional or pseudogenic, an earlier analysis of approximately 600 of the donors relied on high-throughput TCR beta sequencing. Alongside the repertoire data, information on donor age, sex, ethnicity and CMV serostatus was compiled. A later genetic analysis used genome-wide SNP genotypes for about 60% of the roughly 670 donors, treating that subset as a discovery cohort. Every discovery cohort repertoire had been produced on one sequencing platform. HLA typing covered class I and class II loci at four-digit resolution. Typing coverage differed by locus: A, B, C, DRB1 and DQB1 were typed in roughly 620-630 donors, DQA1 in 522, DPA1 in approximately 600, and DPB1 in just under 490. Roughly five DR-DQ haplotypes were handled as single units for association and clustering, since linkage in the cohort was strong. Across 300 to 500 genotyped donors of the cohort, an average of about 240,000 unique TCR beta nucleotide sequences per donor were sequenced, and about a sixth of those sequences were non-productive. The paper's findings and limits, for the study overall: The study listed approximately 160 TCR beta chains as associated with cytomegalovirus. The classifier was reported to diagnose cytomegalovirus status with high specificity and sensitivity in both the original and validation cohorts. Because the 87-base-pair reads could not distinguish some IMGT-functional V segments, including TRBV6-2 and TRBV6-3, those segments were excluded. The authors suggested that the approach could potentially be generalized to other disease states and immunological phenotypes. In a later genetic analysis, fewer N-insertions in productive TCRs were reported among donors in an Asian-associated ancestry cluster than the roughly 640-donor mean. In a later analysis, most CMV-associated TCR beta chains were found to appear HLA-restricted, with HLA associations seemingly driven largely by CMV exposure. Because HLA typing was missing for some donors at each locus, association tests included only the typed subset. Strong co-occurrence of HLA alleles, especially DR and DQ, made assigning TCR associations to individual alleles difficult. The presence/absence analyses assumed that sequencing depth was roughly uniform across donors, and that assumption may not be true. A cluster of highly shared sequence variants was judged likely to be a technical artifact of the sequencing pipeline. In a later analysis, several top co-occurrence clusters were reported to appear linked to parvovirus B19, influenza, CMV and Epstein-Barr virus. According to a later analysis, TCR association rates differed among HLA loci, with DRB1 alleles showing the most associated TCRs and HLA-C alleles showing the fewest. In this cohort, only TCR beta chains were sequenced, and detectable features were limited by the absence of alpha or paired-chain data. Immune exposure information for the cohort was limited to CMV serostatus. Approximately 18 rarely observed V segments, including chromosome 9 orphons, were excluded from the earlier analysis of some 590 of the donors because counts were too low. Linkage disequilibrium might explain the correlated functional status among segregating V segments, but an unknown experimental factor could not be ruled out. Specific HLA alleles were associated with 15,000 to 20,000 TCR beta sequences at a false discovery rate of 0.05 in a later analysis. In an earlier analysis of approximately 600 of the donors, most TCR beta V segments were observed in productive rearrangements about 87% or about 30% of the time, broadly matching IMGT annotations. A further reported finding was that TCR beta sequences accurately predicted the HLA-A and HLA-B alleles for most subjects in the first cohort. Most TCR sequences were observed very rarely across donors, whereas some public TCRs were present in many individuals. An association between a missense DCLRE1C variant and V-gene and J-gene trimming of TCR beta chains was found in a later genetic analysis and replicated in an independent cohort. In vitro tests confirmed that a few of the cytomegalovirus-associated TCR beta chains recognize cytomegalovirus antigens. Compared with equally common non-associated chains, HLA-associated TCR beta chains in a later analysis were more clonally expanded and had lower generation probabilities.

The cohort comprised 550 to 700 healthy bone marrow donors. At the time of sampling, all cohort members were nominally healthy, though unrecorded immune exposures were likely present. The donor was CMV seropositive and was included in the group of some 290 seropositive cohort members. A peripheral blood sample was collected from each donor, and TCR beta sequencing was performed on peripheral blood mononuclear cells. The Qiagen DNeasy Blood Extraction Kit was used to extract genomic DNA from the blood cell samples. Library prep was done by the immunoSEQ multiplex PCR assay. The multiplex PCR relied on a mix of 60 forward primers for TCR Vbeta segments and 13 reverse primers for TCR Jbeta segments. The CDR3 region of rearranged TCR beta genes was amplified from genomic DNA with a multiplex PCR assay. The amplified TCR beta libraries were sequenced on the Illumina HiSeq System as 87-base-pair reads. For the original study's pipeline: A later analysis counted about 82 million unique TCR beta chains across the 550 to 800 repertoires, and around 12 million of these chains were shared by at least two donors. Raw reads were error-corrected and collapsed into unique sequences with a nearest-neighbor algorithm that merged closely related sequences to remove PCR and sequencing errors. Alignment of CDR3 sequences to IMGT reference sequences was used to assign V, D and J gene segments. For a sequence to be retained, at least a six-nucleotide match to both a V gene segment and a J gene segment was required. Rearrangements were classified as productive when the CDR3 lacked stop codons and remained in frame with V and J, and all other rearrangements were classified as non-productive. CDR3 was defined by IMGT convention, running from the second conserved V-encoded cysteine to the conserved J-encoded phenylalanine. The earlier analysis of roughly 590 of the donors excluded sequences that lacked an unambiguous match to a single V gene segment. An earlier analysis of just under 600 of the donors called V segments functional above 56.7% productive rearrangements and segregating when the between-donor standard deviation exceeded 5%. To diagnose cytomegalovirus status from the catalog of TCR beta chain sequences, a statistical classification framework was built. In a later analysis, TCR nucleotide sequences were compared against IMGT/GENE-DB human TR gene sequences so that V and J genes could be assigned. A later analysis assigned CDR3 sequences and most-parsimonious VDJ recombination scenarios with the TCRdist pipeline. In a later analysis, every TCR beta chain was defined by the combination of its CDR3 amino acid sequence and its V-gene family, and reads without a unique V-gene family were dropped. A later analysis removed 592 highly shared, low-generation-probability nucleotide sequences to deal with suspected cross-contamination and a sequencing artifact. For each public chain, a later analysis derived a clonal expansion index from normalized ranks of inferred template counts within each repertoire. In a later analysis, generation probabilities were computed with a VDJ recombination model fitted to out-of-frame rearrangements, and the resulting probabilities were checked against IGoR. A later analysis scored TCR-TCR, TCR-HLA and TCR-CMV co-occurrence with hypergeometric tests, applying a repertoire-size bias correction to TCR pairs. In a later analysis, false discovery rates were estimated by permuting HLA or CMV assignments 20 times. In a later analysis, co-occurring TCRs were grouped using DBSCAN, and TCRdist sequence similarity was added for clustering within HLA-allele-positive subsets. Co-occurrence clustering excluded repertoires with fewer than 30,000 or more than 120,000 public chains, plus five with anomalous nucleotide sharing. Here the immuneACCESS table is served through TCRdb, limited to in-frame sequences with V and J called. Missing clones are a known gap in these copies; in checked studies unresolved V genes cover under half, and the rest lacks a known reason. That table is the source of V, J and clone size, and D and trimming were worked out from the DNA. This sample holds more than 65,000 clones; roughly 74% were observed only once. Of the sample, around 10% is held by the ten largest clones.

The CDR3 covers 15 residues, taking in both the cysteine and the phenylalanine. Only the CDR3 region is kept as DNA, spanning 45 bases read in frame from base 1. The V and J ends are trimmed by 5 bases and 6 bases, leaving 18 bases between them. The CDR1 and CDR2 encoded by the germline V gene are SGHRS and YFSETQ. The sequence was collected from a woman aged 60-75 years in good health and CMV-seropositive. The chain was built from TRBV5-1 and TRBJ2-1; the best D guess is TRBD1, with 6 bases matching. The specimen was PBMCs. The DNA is TGCGCCAGCAGTTCCGACAGGCCGGAGCTCAATGAGCAGTTCTTC. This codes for CASSSDRPELNEQFF.